This TCR beta chain was recovered during a study of T cells in localized non-small cell lung cancer. Whole-study results and caveats: Heterogeneity within the tumor remains possible, as just one region underwent sequencing. The highest T cell clonality was in uninvolved adjacent lung, above tumor.

V was shortened by 5 bases and J by 5 bases, with 19 bases between the two germline ends. The CDR3 has 15 amino acids. Germline V gene sequence: CDR1 SGHRS, CDR2 YFSETQ. Regarding this clone: Its antigen is still unknown.

Generated by immunoSEQ multiplex PCR, the TCRdb table keeps only in-frame clones and is missing some. This table has about 16,000 clones, around 91% appearing once. The sequenced sample was peripheral blood mononuclear cells, obtained before any cancer treatment. The sequence derives from a woman aged 40 to 75 with stage III lung adenocarcinoma. The V and J genes are TRBV5-1 and TRBJ2-5; D may be TRBD1 or TRBD2 (5 bases each). The CDR3: CASSSSSGGAETQYF. The CDR3 coding sequence is TGCGCCAGCAGTTCCTCTTCTGGGGGTGCGGAGACCCAGTACTTC. The full variable domain, with the rest looked up from reference TRBV5-1 and TRBJ2-5, is KAGVTQTPRYLIKTRGQQVTLSCSPISGHRSVSWYQQTPGQGLQFLFEYFSETQRNKGNFPGRFSGRQFSNSRSEMNVSTLELGDSALYLCASSSSSGGAETQYFGPGTRLLVL.